The 26 T cell receptor beta chains in this list originate from one sample, sequenced in a study of T cell responses to AZD1222 COVID-19 vaccine. Here immunoSEQ multiplex PCR was the method, and the copy in TCRdb shows in-frame clones only, minus some. Of more than 85,000 clones in the sample, 88% were seen once. Sequenced material: peripheral blood, taken on day 0 of MenACWY control vaccination. Receptor source: an adult in good health.

The rearrangement uses TRBV27 and TRBJ2-1, with TRBD2 matching over 10 bases. Trimming removed 8 bases from V and 7 bases from J; junction bases left unmatched: 5. Germline V CDR1 and CDR2: MNHEY, SMNVEV (reference sequence). The CDR3 covers 13 residues. In DNA form, the CDR3 reads TGTGCCAGCGCCGGACTAGCGGTTAATGAGCAGTTCTTC. Translated: CASAGLAVNEQFF.

The chain is built from TRBV30 and TRBJ2-5; the match to TRBD2 covers 7 bases. Germline lookup yields CDR1 GTSNPN and CDR2 SVGIG (reference sequence). CDR3 length: 17 amino acids. Unmatched junction bases numbered 16, after V lost 5 bases and J lost 1 base. The CDR3 DNA sequence: TGTGCCTGGGATACCTTTGGGCTTTGGGGGGGCCAAGAGACCCAGTACTTC. It specifies CAWDTFGLWGGQETQYF.

The V call is TRBV11-2, the J call TRBJ2-1; 9 nucleotides match TRBD1. V lost 1 base to trimming and J lost 13 bases; unmatched junction nucleotides: 5. The CDR3 covers 13 residues. Germline loops: CDR1 SGHAT, CDR2 FQNNGV. The CDR3 DNA is TGTGCCAGCAGCTTAGGTTGGGGACAGGGTCAGTTCTTC. Translation: CASSLGWGQGQFF.

The rearrangement links TRBV5-1 to TRBJ2-7; D unresolved. The germline V gene encodes CDR1 SGHRS and CDR2 YFSETQ. This CDR3 comprises 14 residues. Trimming stripped 2 bases from V and 0 bases from J, with 9 bases between. This CDR3 is CASSFAVNSYEQYF. The CDR3 DNA reads TGCGCCAGCAGCTTTGCGGTTAACTCCTACGAGCAGTACTTC.

The chain couples TRBV19 to TRBJ2-2; tentatively, D is TRBD1 (6 bases). This CDR3 region has 14 residues. Trimming left V 2 bases short and J 5 bases short, with 9 bases between. In germline, CDR1 is LNHDA, CDR2 SQIVND (reference sequence). CDR3 DNA sequence: TGTGCCAGTAGTATAACAGGGATGACCGGGGAGCTGTTTTTT. Translating it yields CASSITGMTGELFF.

This chain uses TRBV9 with TRBJ1-2; D is ambiguous. Germline CDR1 reads SGDLS; CDR2 reads YYNGEE. V lost 0 bases, J lost 3 bases, and 12 bases lay in between. There are 15 residues in the CDR3. The CDR3 DNA sequence: TGTGCCAGCAGCGTAGTGGGAAAACCTTACTATGGCTACACCTTC. Protein product: CASSVVGKPYYGYTF.

The rearrangement links TRBV29-1 to TRBJ1-1; D may be TRBD1 (5 bases). Germline values: CDR1 SQVTM, CDR2 ANQGSEA. CDR3 length equals 12 residues. V was clipped by 4 bases and J by 5 bases, with 11 bases between them. The CDR3 is CSVAPGGTEAFF. The CDR3 DNA is TGCAGCGTTGCCCCGGGGGGGACTGAAGCTTTCTTT.

The chain joins TRBV7-6 to TRBJ1-5; maybe TRBD1 (6 bases). Per the germline V gene, CDR1 is SGHVS and CDR2 is FNYEAQ. V lost 5 bases and J 3 bases, leaving 17 bases between the germline ends. CDR3 length: 16 residues. CDR3 in amino acids: CASSVSPRTDNQPQHF. The CDR3 DNA is TGTGCCAGCAGCGTTAGCCCCCGGACAGACAATCAGCCCCAGCATTTT.

The chain uses TRBV9 and TRBJ1-1; a weak D match, TRBD1 (5 bases). Between the trimmed V and J ends, which lost 0 bases and 5 bases, there was a span of 8 bases. This CDR3 contains 13 residues. Germline V gene sequence: CDR1 SGDLS, CDR2 YYNGEE. For the CDR3, the DNA is TGTGCCAGCAGCGTAGACGCAGGGACTGAAGCTTTCTTT. This translates into CASSVDAGTEAFF.

This clone was recorded once. The V call is TRBV19, the J call TRBJ1-1; D is undetermined. CDR1 and CDR2 from the germline V gene are LNHDA and SQIVND (reference sequence). Trimming pared 7 bases from V and 4 bases from J, leaving 16 bases between. This CDR3 has 14 amino acids. The CDR3 reads CASTTSGSTTEAFF. Written as DNA, the CDR3 is TGTGCCAGTACCACCTCGGGCTCCACCACTGAAGCTTTCTTT.

This chain connects TRBV2 to TRBJ2-1; maybe TRBD1 (6 bases). CDR3 size: 12 residues. Germline-derived CDR1 and CDR2 are SNHLY and FYNNEI. V was trimmed by 7 bases and J by 2 bases, leaving 6 bases between them. CDR3 nucleotide sequence: TGTGCCAGCAACAGGGCCTACAATGAGCAGTTCTTC. Its translation: CASNRAYNEQFF. Drawing the rest from reference TRBV2 and TRBJ2-1, the complete variable domain is EPEVTQTPSHQVTQMGQEVILRCVPISNHLYFYWYRQILGQKVEFLVSFYNNEISEKSEIFDDQFSVERPDGSNFTLKIRSTKLEDSAMYFCASNRAYNEQFFGPGTRLTVL.

This clone came up once. J is TRBJ2-7 and V is TRBV5-6, with TRBD1 identical over 7 bases. The CDR3 is made up of 15 amino acids. With V trimmed by 5 bases and J by 2 bases, 10 bases remained unmatched. The germline V gene has CDR1 SGHDT and CDR2 YYEEEE. The CDR3 bases are TGTGCCAGCAGTCGCCTCGGACAGGTAACCTACGAGCAGTACTTC. It specifies CASSRLGQVTYEQYF.

The chain employs TRBV19 and TRBJ1-1, with D unclear. Germline CDR1 and CDR2: LNHDA and SQIVND (reference sequence). The V end was cut by 4 bases, the J end by 0 bases, with 6 bases between. The CDR3 contains 13 residues. DNA of the CDR3: TGTGCCAGTAGTACAGGATTGAACACTGAAGCTTTCTTT. Translated, it gives CASSTGLNTEAFF.

This clone was counted once. V is TRBV7-2 and J is TRBJ2-7, with 9 bases identical to TRBD1. The CDR3 is made up of 16 amino acids. Germline CDR1 and CDR2: SGHTA and FQGNSA. Unmatched junction bases numbered 10, after V lost 3 bases and J lost 4 bases. CDR3 nucleotides: TGTGCCAGCAGCTTGGACGGACAGGGGTTCGGTTACGAGCAGTACTTC. Its protein product is CASSLDGQGFGYEQYF. The variable domain in full, with the rest retrieved from reference TRBV7-2 and TRBJ2-7, is GAGVSQSPSNKVTEKGKDVELRCDPISGHTALYWYRQSLGQGLEFLIYFQGNSAPDKSGLPSDRFSAERTGGSVSTLTIQRTQQEDSAVYLCASSLDGQGFGYEQYFGPGTRLTVT.

The chain has TRBV3-1 (or the pseudogene TRBV3-2) and TRBJ1-3; D gene unclear. In germline, CDR1 is LGHDT, CDR2 YNNKEL (reference sequence). The CDR3 has 14 residues. Deletions cut 8 bases from V and 0 bases from J, with 11 bases between. The CDR3 nucleotides read TGTGCCAGCGCCCGGCGAGACTCTGGAAACACCATATATTTT. Translating it yields CASARRDSGNTIYF.

Only one count was recorded for this clone. The chain has TRBV7-9 and TRBJ1-4; no firm D call. This CDR3 contains 14 residues. Germline V gene lookup returns CDR1 SEHNR and CDR2 FQNEAQ (reference sequence). Trimming stripped 4 bases from V and 3 bases from J, with 9 bases between. CDR3 amino acids: CASSWQVPNEKLFF. The CDR3 DNA sequence: TGTGCCAGCAGCTGGCAGGTCCCTAATGAAAAACTGTTTTTT.

The chain joins TRBV24-1 to TRBJ2-1; TRBD2 agrees at 10 bases. J lost 6 bases, V lost 5 bases, and 12 bases had no gene match. Germline values: CDR1 KGHDR, CDR2 SFDVKD. The length of the CDR3 is 17 residues. The CDR3 bases are TGTGCCACCAGTGTTAAGTTGGCTAGCGGGAGCGTCAATGAGCAGTTCTTC. This encodes CATSVKLASGSVNEQFF.

The chain is built from TRBV6-5 and TRBJ1-1, with D unresolved. CDR1 and CDR2 from the germline V gene are MNHEY and SVGAGI. V lost 2 bases and J lost 0, with 7 bases in between. The CDR3 has 14 amino acids. This CDR3 is CASSYAQMNTEAFF. CDR3 nucleotide sequence: TGTGCCAGCAGTTACGCCCAGATGAACACTGAAGCTTTCTTT.

The J gene is TRBJ1-5, the V gene TRBV5-6; TRBD1 matches at 7 bases. The germline V gene encodes CDR1 SGHDT and CDR2 YYEEEE. V trimming: 2 bases; J trimming: 2 bases; junction bases outside the gene matches: 4. The CDR3 length is 15 residues. CDR3 DNA: TGTGCCAGCAGCTTAACAGGGGAGGGCAATCAGCCCCAGCATTTT. Translated, it gives CASSLTGEGNQPQHF.

J is TRBJ1-1 and V is TRBV28; unclear D gene. CDR3 size: 11 residues. CDR1 MDHEN and CDR2 SYDVKM come from the germline V gene. Deletions cut 6 bases from V and 10 bases from J, with 12 bases between. The DNA of the CDR3 is TGTGCCAGCAGCCTGGAAGAGACAGCTTTCTTT. Its translation is CASSLEETAFF.

The rearrangement links TRBV3-1 (or the pseudogene TRBV3-2) to TRBJ2-7; D unclear. CDR1 is LGHDT, CDR2 YNNKEL, per germline (reference sequence). With 4 bases removed from V and 3 bases from J, the gap between germline ends came to 13 bases. The CDR3 totals 14 residues. The CDR3 region has the DNA TGTGCCAGCAGCCCGAGCGCATGGGACTACGAGCAGTACTTC. Protein sequence: CASSPSAWDYEQYF.

This clone was recorded a few times. The rearrangement joins TRBV3-1 (or the pseudogene TRBV3-2) to TRBJ1-2; D may be TRBD1 (5 bases). Trimming removed 4 bases from V and 7 bases from J, with 16 bases in between. CDR3 size: 14 residues. Germline V gene lookup returns CDR1 LGHDT and CDR2 YNNKEL (reference sequence). The chain's CDR3 is CASSLTDTGGGYTF. For the CDR3, the DNA is TGTGCCAGCAGCCTTACCGACACGGGGGGTGGCTACACCTTC.

The genes are TRBV30 and TRBJ1-6; 8 bases align to TRBD1. Germline CDR1 and CDR2: GTSNPN and SVGIG (reference sequence). The CDR3 is 13 amino acids. The junction had 3 bases not matched to a gene; V was cut back by 4 bases and J by 7 bases. The DNA of the CDR3 is TGTGCCTGGAATGGACAGGGAAATTCACCCCTCCACTTT. Translated: CAWNGQGNSPLHF.

The chain links TRBV18 to TRBJ2-1, with 9 bases matching TRBD2. The CDR3 consists of 16 residues. Germline loops: CDR1 KGHSH, CDR2 LQKENI. J lost 3 bases, V lost 2 bases, and 5 bases had no gene match. CDR3 loop: CASSPGGGAYYNEQFF. The CDR3 nucleotides are TGTGCCAGCTCACCAGGCGGGGGGGCCTACTACAATGAGCAGTTCTTC.

The chain employs TRBV4-1 and TRBJ1-1; D might be TRBD1 (5 bases). Germline values: CDR1 MGHRA, CDR2 YSYEKL. This CDR3 is built from 14 residues. The V end lost 6 bases, the J end lost 4 bases, and 15 bases lay between the germline ends. In nucleotides, the CDR3 is TGCGCCAGCAGTCAAAAAGCGGGGGTCACTGAAGCTTTCTTT. It codes for CASSQKAGVTEAFF.

This chain links TRBV7-2 with TRBJ2-3; D gene uncertain. This CDR3 is built from 13 residues. Germline loops: CDR1 SGHTA, CDR2 FQGNSA. V was trimmed by 6 bases and J by 0 bases, leaving 7 bases between them. The CDR3 here is CASRGPSTDTQYF. In nucleotides, the CDR3 is TGTGCCAGCAGAGGCCCTAGCACAGATACGCAGTATTTT.